This T cell receptor beta chain appears in the sequencing data of a study of blood T cell repertoires in COVID-19 (dated by TCRdb to 2020 to 2021). About the study as a whole: The collaborator samples originated in the United States, Italy and Spain and spanned the acute and convalescent phases of COVID-19. The prospective study material was composed of cDNA or gDNA derived from T cells, B-cell-depleted T cells, or PBMCs. The dataset comprised deeply sampled blood TCRbeta repertoires from subjects exposed to, actively infected with, or recovered from COVID-19. The repertoires were made available in a free public database intended to serve as a resource for research on the immune response to SARS-CoV-2. The samples were drawn from the first 160 participants of the ongoing ImmuneRACE study and from over a thousand subjects provided by 6 global collaborators. Nearly every sample came with metadata listing a de-identified subject ID, COVID-19 status, age in years and sex. HLA class I and class II types, where available, came from metadata supplied by the sample provider rather than from assay-based typing.

Trimming costs V 5 bases and J 5 bases, and their ends lie 12 bases apart. In the germline V gene, CDR1 corresponds to SGHAT and CDR2 to FQNNGV. Its CDR3 holds 13 amino acids, cysteine through phenylalanine. The DNA shown is the 39-base CDR3, in frame from base 1. The collaborating institutions used their own protocols to collect whole blood in K2EDTA tubes. For TCRbeta analysis, collaborator samples were shipped as frozen whole blood, as isolated PBMCs, or as DNA extracted from either sample type. A note on this clone: Its binding antigen is unknown. Per-nucleotide qualities are absent, and no much larger clonotype sits a single base away.

TCRbeta CDR3 regions were amplified from genomic DNA by means of the immunoSEQ Assay, a bias-controlled multiplex PCR. The source study handled its data this way. Nucleated cell counts per sample were estimated from amplification of reference gene primers within the assay. To quantify the absolute abundance of each unique TCRbeta CDR3 rearrangement, sequence reads were collapsed and filtered. For each sample, productive Simpson clonality was calculated as the square root of Simpson's diversity index over productive rearrangements. As stored in TCRdb, this immuneACCESS dataset retains in-frame rearrangements with V and J assigned. A fraction of the clones does not appear; measured against another copy, unresolved V genes explain less than half of the discrepancy, and the remainder lacks a known reason. For V, J and clone size, that table is used; D and trimming come from the DNA. Within this sample are about 360,000 clones, with over 70% of them counted one time only. The top ten clones comprise around 3% of the sample.

The research as a whole found: Clinical and demographic metadata were provided uncurated, with the amount varying by source and participant.

The sequence links TRBV11-2 to TRBJ2-5; TRBD1 is perhaps the D gene, given 6 matching bases. This clonotype was sampled from a man aged 25 to 40 with active or convalescent COVID-19. The sequencing sample was made of peripheral blood. The nucleotide sequence reads TGTGCCAGCAGCCCAGGGGCTCGGGAGACCCAGTACTTC. This yields the protein CASSPGARETQYF.